This entry lists 31 T cell receptor beta chains sequenced from one sample in a study of blood T cell repertoires in COVID-19. The method was immunoSEQ multiplex PCR; TCRdb's version includes in-frame clones alone and lacks a portion of them. The table has some 100,000 clones, around 90% seen once; the top ten hold approximately 3.1%. Source material: peripheral blood. The receptor set was obtained from a woman between 70 and 85 years old with acute or convalescent COVID-19.

The chain couples TRBV6-6 to TRBJ1-5; D is undetermined. Trimming stripped 8 bases from V and 6 bases from J, with 11 bases between. The CDR3 covers 12 residues. Germline V gene data show CDR1 as MNHNY and CDR2 as SVGAGI (reference sequence). CDR3 residues: CASANEPQPQHF. The CDR3 DNA is TGTGCCAGCGCTAACGAGCCTCAGCCCCAGCATTTT.

The V and J genes are TRBV6-5 and TRBJ1-1, with a possible D match to TRBD1 (5 bases). Germline V gene lookup returns CDR1 MNHEY and CDR2 SVGAGI. The CDR3 is 13 residues long. The ends were cut back, 7 bases at V and 1 base at J, with 10 bases in the middle. CDR3 DNA sequence: TGTGCCAGCAAGGGGTGGCAGAACACTGAAGCTTTCTTT. Translation: CASKGWQNTEAFF.

This clone was recorded only once. The chain is built from TRBV14 and TRBJ1-4; D is possibly TRBD1 (6 bases). Germline CDR1 and CDR2: SGHDN and FVKESK. This CDR3 has 16 residues. Trimming took off 1 base at V and 4 bases at J, with 13 bases between the two ends. This CDR3 reads CASSQVPGAGNEKLFF. The CDR3 DNA follows: TGTGCCAGCAGCCAAGTACCAGGGGCCGGTAATGAAAAACTGTTTTTT. Complete variable domain (other parts from reference TRBV14 and TRBJ1-4): EAGVTQFPSHSVIEKGQTVTLRCDPISGHDNLYWYRRVMGKEIKFLLHFVKESKQDESGMPNNRFLAERTGGTYSTLKVQPAELEDSGVYFCASSQVPGAGNEKLFFGSGTQLSVL.

This chain connects TRBV7-8 to TRBJ2-7, with D unresolved. The CDR3 has 12 residues. Per the germline V gene, CDR1 is SGHVS and CDR2 is FQNEAQ. The V gene lost 3 bases and the J gene lost 6 bases, with 9 bases spanning the gap. The CDR3 loop reads CASSFGSTEQYV. CDR3 nucleotide sequence: TGTGCCAGCAGCTTCGGGTCGACCGAGCAGTACGTC.

The V call is TRBV24-1, the J call TRBJ1-1, with 8 positions matching TRBD1. The CDR3 is 14 amino acids. V was pared by 4 bases and J by 6 bases, with 6 bases of the junction left unmatched. CDR1 and CDR2 (germline): KGHDR, SFDVKD. The CDR3 here is CATSDHDRGAEAFF. CDR3 DNA sequence: TGTGCCACCAGTGACCATGACAGGGGCGCTGAAGCTTTCTTT.

J is TRBJ2-5 and V is TRBV5-1; weak D call: TRBD1 (6 bases). This CDR3 comprises 15 residues. V lost 2 bases and J 5 bases, leaving 16 bases between the germline ends. The V gene's germline CDR1 is SGHRS and CDR2 YFSETQ. The CDR3 DNA follows: TGCGCCAGCAGCTTATCAGGGGATGGCCGGGAGACCCAGTACTTC. Translation gives CASSLSGDGRETQYF.

To note about this clone: Other DNA sequences in the sample encode the same CDR3. CDR3 residues: CASSLPRDTGELFF. In DNA form, the CDR3 reads TGCGCCAGCAGCTTGCCGCGAGATACCGGGGAGCTGTTTTTT. The genes are TRBV5-1 and TRBJ2-2; D call uncertain. The ends were cut back, 1 base at V and 5 bases at J, with 9 bases in the middle. The CDR3 covers 14 residues. Germline CDR1 is SGHRS and CDR2 is YFSETQ.

The chain couples TRBV5-1 to TRBJ2-1; TRBD2 is a possible D gene (5 bases). Germline CDR1 and CDR2: SGHRS and YFSETQ. This CDR3 spans 16 amino acids. Trimming stripped 4 bases from V and 6 bases from J, with 20 bases between. CDR3 sequence (DNA): TGCGCCAGCAGCCCAGATCCGACTAACAACGGCAATGAGCAGTTCTTC. Translated, it gives CASSPDPTNNGNEQFF.

The chain employs TRBV6-5 and TRBJ2-7; D ambiguous. Germline loops: CDR1 MNHEY, CDR2 SVGAGI. This CDR3 has 15 amino acids. The V gene lost 2 bases and the J gene lost 0 bases, with 11 bases spanning the gap. The CDR3 DNA reads TGTGCCAGCAGTTACAGGCAGAGGAGCTCCTACGAGCAGTACTTC. Protein product: CASSYRQRSSYEQYF.

The sample holds one count of this clone. This chain joins TRBV7-2 and TRBJ2-1, with 12 bases identical to TRBD2. The V gene end was trimmed by 0 bases and the J gene end by 9 bases; junction bases not matched to a gene: 6. There are 16 residues in the CDR3. The germline V gene encodes CDR1 SGHTA and CDR2 FQGNSA. In nucleotides, the CDR3 is TGTGCCAGCAGCTTAGCGGCGACTAGCGGGGGTGGTGAGCAGTTCTTC. It specifies CASSLAATSGGGEQFF.

This chain connects TRBV28 to TRBJ1-2; 8 bases are a match to TRBD1. The CDR3 runs 14 residues. Germline CDR1 MDHEN, CDR2 SYDVKM. V gave up 3 bases and J gave up 6 bases; unmatched junction bases: 6. Here the CDR3 reads CASSLPGTGNGYTF. CDR3 sequence (DNA): TGTGCCAGCAGTTTGCCCGGGACAGGAAATGGCTACACCTTC.

This chain connects TRBV11-2 to TRBJ1-4; 8 bases map to TRBD1. This CDR3 is built from 16 residues. Germline values: CDR1 SGHAT, CDR2 FQNNGV. V was pared by 5 bases and J by 2 bases, with 7 bases of the junction left unmatched. CDR3 in amino acids: CASSRGQGSTNEKLFF. CDR3 DNA: TGTGCCAGCAGCCGTGGACAGGGTTCTACTAATGAAAAACTGTTTTTT.

The rearrangement joins TRBV7-8 to TRBJ2-3; no firm D call. CDR1 and CDR2 (germline): SGHVS, FQNEAQ. CDR3 size: 15 residues. V lost 1 base, J lost 1 base, and 9 bases lay in between. The CDR3 nucleotides read TGTGCCAGCAGCTTAGACCGAGGAGGCACAGATACGCAGTATTTT. Translated: CASSLDRGGTDTQYF.

This chain uses TRBV6-5 with TRBJ1-2; no clear D. The V end lost 2 bases, the J end lost 4 bases, and 14 bases lay between the germline ends. Germline V gene data show CDR1 as MNHEY and CDR2 as SVGAGI. The CDR3 sequence is 15 residues long. DNA for the CDR3: TGTGCCAGCAGTTACCTGACGGGAGGTGGCTATGGCTACACCTTC. Amino acids: CASSYLTGGGYGYTF.

The chain is built from TRBV30 and TRBJ2-7; 9 positions agree with TRBD1. The CDR3 is 14 amino acids. CDR1 is GTSNPN, CDR2 SVGIG, per germline (reference sequence). V dropped 5 bases and J dropped 5; count of bases not matched to a gene: 10. CDR3 sequence reads: CAWGAGTGLHEQYF. In DNA, the CDR3 is TGTGCCTGGGGGGCCGGGACAGGGTTGCACGAGCAGTACTTC.

V and J are TRBV4-2 and TRBJ2-3; D perhaps matches TRBD2 (7 bases). With 4 bases removed from V and 1 base from J, the gap between germline ends came to 12 bases. The CDR3 contains 15 residues. Germline loops: CDR1 LGHNA, CDR2 YNFKEQ. The CDR3 spells CASSREGGGTDTQYF. CDR3 coding DNA: TGTGCCAGCAGCCGGGAGGGGGGGGGCACAGATACGCAGTATTTT.

This chain connects TRBV29-1 to TRBJ2-1; 7 bases fit TRBD2. V trimming: 2 bases; J trimming: 6 bases; junction bases outside the gene matches: 13. The CDR3 has 16 amino acids. Germline loops: CDR1 SQVTM, CDR2 ANQGSEA. CDR3 DNA: TGCAGCGTTGAATCAACTAGCGCGATCTGGGGCAATGAGCAGTTCTTC. It codes for CSVESTSAIWGNEQFF.

The chain combines TRBV12-2 with TRBJ2-3; TRBD1 reflects the table's D call only, with no check against the DNA. TRBV12-2 counts as a pseudogene. CDR3 length: 14 residues. The CDR3 bases are TGTGCAAGTCGCTTATCAGGGGGAACAGATACGCAGTATTTT. This gives the protein CASRLSGGTDTQYF.

The rearrangement links TRBV5-8 to TRBJ2-7; D ambiguous. V shed 0 bases and J shed 2 bases, with 6 bases lying between them. The CDR3 is 13 residues long. Germline lookup yields CDR1 SGHTS and CDR2 YDEGEE. CDR3 loop: CASSLAGTYEQYF. CDR3 in DNA: TGTGCCAGCAGCTTGGCGGGTACCTACGAGCAGTACTTC. The whole variable domain, remainder taken from reference TRBV5-8 and TRBJ2-7, is EAGVTQSPTHLIKTRGQQATLRCSPISGHTSVYWYQQALGLGLQFLLWYDEGEERNRGNFPPRFSGRQFPNYSSELNVNALELEDSALYLCASSLAGTYEQYFGPGTRLTVT.

The gene calls are TRBV6-1 and TRBJ1-6, with D possibly TRBD1 on 6 matching bases. Trimming pared 0 bases from V and 6 bases from J, leaving 12 bases between. The CDR3 has 16 amino acids. Germline lookup yields CDR1 MNHNS and CDR2 SASEGT. In DNA, the CDR3 is TGTGCCAGCAGTGAAGCCTTGAGGACAGTTAATTCACCCCTCCACTTT. Residues: CASSEALRTVNSPLHF.

The chain joins TRBV2 to TRBJ2-3; 7 nucleotides agree with TRBD2. V lost 6 bases to trimming and J lost 3 bases; unmatched junction nucleotides: 15. CDR1 and CDR2 from the germline V gene are SNHLY and FYNNEI. This CDR3 contains 17 residues. CDR3 amino acids: CASSTGGFGEGTDTQYF. The CDR3, as DNA: TGTGCCAGCAGCACCGGGGGTTTCGGGGAGGGAACAGATACGCAGTATTTT. Looking up the rest from reference TRBV2 and TRBJ2-3 gives the full variable domain: EPEVTQTPSHQVTQMGQEVILRCVPISNHLYFYWYRQILGQKVEFLVSFYNNEISEKSEIFDDQFSVERPDGSNFTLKIRSTKLEDSAMYFCASSTGGFGEGTDTQYFGPGTRLTVL.

This chain connects TRBV18 to TRBJ1-1; weak D call: TRBD1 (6 bases). CDR1 and CDR2 from the germline V gene are KGHSH and LQKENI. Trimming removed 1 base from V and 0 bases from J, with 6 bases in between. This CDR3 contains 14 residues. CDR3 DNA: TGTGCCAGCTCACCACAGGGGGTGAACACTGAAGCTTTCTTT. This encodes CASSPQGVNTEAFF.

This rearrangement joins TRBV5-1 to TRBJ2-7; 11 bases are a match to TRBD2. V lost 2 bases and J lost 7; bases outside the gene matches: 11. The CDR3 has 16 amino acids. Germline lookup yields CDR1 SGHRS and CDR2 YFSETQ. The CDR3 protein is CASSFPLAGGVHEQYF. The DNA for the CDR3 is TGCGCCAGCAGCTTCCCCTTAGCGGGAGGGGTGCATGAGCAGTACTTC.

This clone turned up a few times. The junction departs from germline at one end; a sequencing error may be responsible. The chain links TRBV6-1 to TRBJ2-7; 8 bases are shared with TRBD1. Germline loops: CDR1 MNHNS, CDR2 SASEGT. This CDR3 contains 14 residues. The CDR3 region is CASSEKPLPQTGAF. The CDR3 DNA is TGTGCCAGCAGTGAGAAGCCCTTACCACAGACAGGGGCCTTC.

This chain joins TRBV27 and TRBJ2-3; 9 bases match TRBD2. The CDR3 sequence is 14 residues long. Trimming removed 6 bases from V and 3 bases from J; junction bases left unmatched: 4. From germline, CDR1 is MNHEY and CDR2 SMNVEV (reference sequence). CDR3 residues: CASSRLAGTDTQYF. The CDR3 region has the DNA TGTGCCAGCAGCAGGCTAGCGGGGACAGATACGCAGTATTTT.

The chain is built from TRBV9 and TRBJ2-5, with TRBD2 matching 11 bases. The trim removed 4 bases at V and 7 bases at J, leaving 12 bases unmatched. The germline gives CDR1 SGDLS, CDR2 YYNGEE. The CDR3 extends over 16 amino acids. CDR3 sequence (DNA): TGTGCCAGCAGCTACCCCGGGACTAGCGGTTCAGGGACCCAGTACTTC. Protein product: CASSYPGTSGSGTQYF.

As DNA, the CDR3 is TGTGCCAGTAGTAACGGGAGGACAGATACGCAGTATTTT. Protein: CASSNGRTDTQYF. The V gene is TRBV19, the J gene TRBJ2-3; TRBD2 matches at 7 bases. CDR3 size: 13 residues. The trim removed 4 bases at V and 3 bases at J, leaving 1 base unmatched. Per germline, CDR1 LNHDA and CDR2 SQIVND (reference sequence). Variable domain in full (rest from reference TRBV19 and TRBJ2-3): DGGITQSPKYLFRKEGQNVTLSCEQNLNHDAMYWYRQDPGQGLRLIYYSQIVNDFQKGDIAEGYSVSREKKESFPLTVTSAQKNPTAFYLCASSNGRTDTQYFGPGTRLTVL.

The rearrangement uses TRBV5-6 and TRBJ1-4, with D possibly TRBD1 on 6 matching bases. V was trimmed by 0 bases and J by 4 bases, leaving 13 bases between them. The CDR3 runs 16 residues. The V gene's germline CDR1 is SGHDT and CDR2 YYEEEE. The DNA for the CDR3 is TGTGCCAGCAGCTTGGGTAGGGGCAGGGGTAATGAAAAACTGTTTTTT. It specifies CASSLGRGRGNEKLFF.

V is TRBV25-1 and J is TRBJ2-7; 13 bases are a match to TRBD2. The germline gives CDR1 MGHDK, CDR2 SYGVNS. The V and J ends lost 7 bases and 2 bases, in that order; junction bases with no gene match: 5. The length of the CDR3 is 15 residues. DNA of the CDR3: TGTGCCAGCAACCCAGGGACTAGCGGGACCTACGAGCAGTACTTC. It specifies CASNPGTSGTYEQYF.

A note on this clone: A read error may account for a junction end that differs from germline. V is TRBV18 and J is TRBJ1-2, with D tentatively TRBD1 (5 bases). Germline-derived CDR1 and CDR2 are KGHSH and LQKENI. This CDR3 is built from 14 residues. DNA of the CDR3: TGTGCCAGCTCACCAAAATCACAGGCATATGACTACACCTTC. It yields the protein CASSPKSQAYDYTF.

The V and J genes are TRBV2 and TRBJ2-3; 7 positions agree with TRBD2. The J segment lost 0 bases and the V segment lost 5 bases, leaving 5 bases of the junction unmatched. The CDR3 covers 15 residues. CDR1 SNHLY and CDR2 FYNNEI come from the germline V gene. This chain's CDR3 is CASSWTRGSTDTQYF. The CDR3, as DNA: TGTGCCAGCAGTTGGACTAGAGGGAGCACAGATACGCAGTATTTT.